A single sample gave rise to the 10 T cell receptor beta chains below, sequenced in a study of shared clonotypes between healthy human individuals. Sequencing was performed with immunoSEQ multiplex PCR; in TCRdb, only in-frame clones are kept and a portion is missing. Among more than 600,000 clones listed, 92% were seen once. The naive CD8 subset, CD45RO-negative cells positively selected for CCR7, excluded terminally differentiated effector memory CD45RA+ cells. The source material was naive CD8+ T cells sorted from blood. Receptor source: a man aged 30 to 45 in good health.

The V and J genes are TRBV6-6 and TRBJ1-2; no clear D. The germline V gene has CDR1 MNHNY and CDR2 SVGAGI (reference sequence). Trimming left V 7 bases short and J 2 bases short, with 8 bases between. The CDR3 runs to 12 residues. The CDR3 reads CASTPGNYGYTF. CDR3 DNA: TGTGCCAGCACGCCAGGCAACTATGGCTACACCTTC.

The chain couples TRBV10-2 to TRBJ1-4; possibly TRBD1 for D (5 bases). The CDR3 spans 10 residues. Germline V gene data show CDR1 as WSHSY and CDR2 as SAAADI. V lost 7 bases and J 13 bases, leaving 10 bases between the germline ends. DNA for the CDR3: TGCGCCAGCACGACAGCCCTACTGTTTTTT. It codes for CASTTALLFF.

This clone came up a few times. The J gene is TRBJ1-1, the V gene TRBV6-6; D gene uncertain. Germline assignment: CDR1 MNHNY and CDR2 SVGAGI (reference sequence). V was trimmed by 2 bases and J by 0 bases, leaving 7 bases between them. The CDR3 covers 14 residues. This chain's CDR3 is CASSYAEMNTEAFF. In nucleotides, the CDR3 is TGTGCCAGCAGTTACGCAGAGATGAACACTGAAGCTTTCTTT.

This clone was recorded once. CDR3 DNA sequence: TGCAGCGCATCGACCGGGCTAGCGGGAGACTACGAGCAGTACTTC. This translates into CSASTGLAGDYEQYF. The rearrangement uses TRBV29-1 and TRBJ2-7; 10 positions match TRBD2. V lost 7 bases, J lost 3 bases, and 12 bases stayed unmatched. The length of the CDR3 is 15 residues. Germline lookup yields CDR1 SQVTM and CDR2 ANQGSEA.

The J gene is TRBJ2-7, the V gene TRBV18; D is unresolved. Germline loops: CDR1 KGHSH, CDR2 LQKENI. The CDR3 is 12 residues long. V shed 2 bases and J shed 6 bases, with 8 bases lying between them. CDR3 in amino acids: CASSPRICEQYF. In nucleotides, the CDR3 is TGTGCCAGCTCACCAAGAATCTGCGAGCAGTACTTC.

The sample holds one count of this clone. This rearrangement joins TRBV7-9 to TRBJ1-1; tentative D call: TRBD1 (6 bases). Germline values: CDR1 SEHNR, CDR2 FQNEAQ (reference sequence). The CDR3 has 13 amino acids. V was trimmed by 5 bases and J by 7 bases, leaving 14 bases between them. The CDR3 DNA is TGTGCCAGCAGCCCGCCAGGGGCCCATGAAGCTTTCTTT. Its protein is CASSPPGAHEAFF.

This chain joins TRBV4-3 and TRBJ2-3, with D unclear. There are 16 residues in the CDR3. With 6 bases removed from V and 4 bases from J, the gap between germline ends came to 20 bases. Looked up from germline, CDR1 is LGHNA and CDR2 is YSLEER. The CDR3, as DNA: TGCGCCAGCAGTCCATTTGGGTCCGCCGTCGCAGATACGCAGTATTTT. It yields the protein CASSPFGSAVADTQYF.

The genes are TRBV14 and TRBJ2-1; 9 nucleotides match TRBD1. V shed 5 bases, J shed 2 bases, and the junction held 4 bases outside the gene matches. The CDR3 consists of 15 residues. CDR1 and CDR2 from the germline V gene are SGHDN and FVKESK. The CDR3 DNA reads TGTGCCAGCAGCTGGACAGGGGACACCTACAATGAGCAGTTCTTC. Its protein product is CASSWTGDTYNEQFF.

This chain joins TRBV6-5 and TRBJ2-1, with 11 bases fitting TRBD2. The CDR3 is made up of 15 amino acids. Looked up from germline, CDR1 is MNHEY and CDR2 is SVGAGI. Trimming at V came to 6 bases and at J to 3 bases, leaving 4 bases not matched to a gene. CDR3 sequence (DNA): TGTGCCAGCAGCCAGACTAGCGGGAACTACAATGAGCAGTTCTTC. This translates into CASSQTSGNYNEQFF.

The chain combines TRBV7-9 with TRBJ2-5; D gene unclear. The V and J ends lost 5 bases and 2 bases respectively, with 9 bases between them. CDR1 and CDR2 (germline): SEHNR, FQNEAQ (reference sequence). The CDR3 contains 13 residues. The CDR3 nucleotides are TGTGCCAGCAGCACGGACGGGCAAGAGACCCAGTACTTC. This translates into CASSTDGQETQYF.